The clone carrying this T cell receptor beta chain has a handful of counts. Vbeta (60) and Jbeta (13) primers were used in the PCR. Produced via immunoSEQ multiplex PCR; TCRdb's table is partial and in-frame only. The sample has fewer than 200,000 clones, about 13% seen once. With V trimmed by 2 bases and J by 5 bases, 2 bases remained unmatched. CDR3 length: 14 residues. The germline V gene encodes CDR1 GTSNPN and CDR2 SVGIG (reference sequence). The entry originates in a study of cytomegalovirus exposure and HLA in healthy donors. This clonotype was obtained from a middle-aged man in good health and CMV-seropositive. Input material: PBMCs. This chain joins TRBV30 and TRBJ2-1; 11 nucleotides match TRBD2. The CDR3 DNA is TGTGCCTGGAGTAAGGGACTAGCGGACAATGAGCAGTTCTTC. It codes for CAWSKGLADNEQFF.